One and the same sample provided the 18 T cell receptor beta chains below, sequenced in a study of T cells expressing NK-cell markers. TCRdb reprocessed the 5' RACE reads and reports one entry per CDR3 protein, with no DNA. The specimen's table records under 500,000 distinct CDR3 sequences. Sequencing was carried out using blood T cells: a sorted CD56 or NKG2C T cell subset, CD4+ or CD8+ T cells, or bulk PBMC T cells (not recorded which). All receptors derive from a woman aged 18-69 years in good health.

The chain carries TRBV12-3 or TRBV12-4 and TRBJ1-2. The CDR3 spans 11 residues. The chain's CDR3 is CASSFGYGYTF.

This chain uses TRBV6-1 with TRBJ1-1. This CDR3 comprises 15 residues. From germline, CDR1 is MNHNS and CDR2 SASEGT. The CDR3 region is CASSRSAGKNTEAFF.

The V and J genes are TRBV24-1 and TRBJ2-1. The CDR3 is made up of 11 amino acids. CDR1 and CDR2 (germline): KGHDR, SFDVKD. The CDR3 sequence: CATSDAAEQFF.

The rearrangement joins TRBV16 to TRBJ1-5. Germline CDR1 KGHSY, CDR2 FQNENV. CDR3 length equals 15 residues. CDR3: CASSQWSIPNQPQHF.

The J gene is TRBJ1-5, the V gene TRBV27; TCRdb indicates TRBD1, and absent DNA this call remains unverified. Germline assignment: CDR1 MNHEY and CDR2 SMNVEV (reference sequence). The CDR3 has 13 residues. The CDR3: CASSTWGNQPQHF.

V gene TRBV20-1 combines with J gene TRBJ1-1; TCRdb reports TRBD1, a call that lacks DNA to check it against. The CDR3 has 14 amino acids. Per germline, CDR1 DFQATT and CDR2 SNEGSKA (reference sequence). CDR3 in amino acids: CSAQTGTNNTEAFF.

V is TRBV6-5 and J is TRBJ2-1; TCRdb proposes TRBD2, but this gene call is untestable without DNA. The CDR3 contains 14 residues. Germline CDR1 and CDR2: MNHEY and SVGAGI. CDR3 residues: CASSYKTTSHEQFF.

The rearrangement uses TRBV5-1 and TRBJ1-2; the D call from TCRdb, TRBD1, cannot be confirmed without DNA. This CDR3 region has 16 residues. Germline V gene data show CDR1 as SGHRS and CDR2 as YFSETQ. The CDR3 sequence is CASSLAPRDRGQGGTF. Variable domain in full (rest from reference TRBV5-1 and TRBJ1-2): KAGVTQTPRYLIKTRGQQVTLSCSPISGHRSVSWYQQTPGQGLQFLFEYFSETQRNKGNFPGRFSGRQFSNSRSEMNVSTLELGDSALYLCASSLAPRDRGQGGTFGSGTRLTVV.

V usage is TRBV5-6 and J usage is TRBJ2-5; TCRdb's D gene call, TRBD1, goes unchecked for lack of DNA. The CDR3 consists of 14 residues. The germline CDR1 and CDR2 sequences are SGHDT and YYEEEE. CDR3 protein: CASTGQAAPETQYF.

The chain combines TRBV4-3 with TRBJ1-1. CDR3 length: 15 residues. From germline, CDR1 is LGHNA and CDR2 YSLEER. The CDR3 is CASSQDRAGNTEAFF.

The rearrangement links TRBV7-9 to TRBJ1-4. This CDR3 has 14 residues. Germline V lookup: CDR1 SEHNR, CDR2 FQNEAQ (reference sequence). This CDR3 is CASSLDGGREKLFF.

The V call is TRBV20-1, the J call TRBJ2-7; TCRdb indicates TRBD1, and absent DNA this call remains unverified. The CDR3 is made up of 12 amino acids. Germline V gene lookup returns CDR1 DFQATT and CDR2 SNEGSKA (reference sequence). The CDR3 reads CSASLTRHEQYF.

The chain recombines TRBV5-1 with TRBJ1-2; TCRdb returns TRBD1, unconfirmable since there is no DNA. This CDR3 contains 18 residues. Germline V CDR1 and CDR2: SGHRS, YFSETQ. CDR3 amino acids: CASSSPGQGLSRGLGYTF.

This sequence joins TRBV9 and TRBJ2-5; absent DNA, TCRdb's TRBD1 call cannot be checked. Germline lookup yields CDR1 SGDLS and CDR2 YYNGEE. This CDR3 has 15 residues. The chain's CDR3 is CASSVGTAYQETQYF.

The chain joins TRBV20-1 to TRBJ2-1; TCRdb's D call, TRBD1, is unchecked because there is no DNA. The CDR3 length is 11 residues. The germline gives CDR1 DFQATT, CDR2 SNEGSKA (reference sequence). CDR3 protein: CSAPSGGPRIF.

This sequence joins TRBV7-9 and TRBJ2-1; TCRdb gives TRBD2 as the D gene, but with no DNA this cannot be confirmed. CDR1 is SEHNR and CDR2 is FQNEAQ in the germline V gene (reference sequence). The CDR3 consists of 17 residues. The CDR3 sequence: CASSLADGGVLAVEQFF.

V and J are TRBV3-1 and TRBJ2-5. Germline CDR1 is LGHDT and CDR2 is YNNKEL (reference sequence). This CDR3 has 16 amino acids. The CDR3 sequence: CASSQDLWTSFETQYF.

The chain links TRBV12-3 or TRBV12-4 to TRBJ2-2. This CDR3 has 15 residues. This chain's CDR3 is CASRPNELRTGELFF.